This T cell receptor (beta chain) was captured in a study of blood T cell repertoires in COVID-19. Profiling relied on immunoSEQ multiplex PCR, and the TCRdb table lists in-frame clones only, not all of them. The sample carries tens of thousands of clones, about nine tenths recorded once. The CDR3 is 13 amino acids. After removal of 6 bases from V and 1 base from J, the junction contained 3 bases not matched to a gene. CDR1 and CDR2 from the germline V gene are SQVTM and ANQGSEA. Sample: peripheral blood. This TCR was sampled from a woman aged 60 to 75 with acute or convalescent COVID-19. The chain recombines TRBV29-1 with TRBJ2-7; 10 bases line up with TRBD2. CDR3 sequence: CSVGGLASYEQYF. Written as DNA, the CDR3 is TGCAGCGTGGGGGGACTAGCGTCCTACGAGCAGTACTTC.